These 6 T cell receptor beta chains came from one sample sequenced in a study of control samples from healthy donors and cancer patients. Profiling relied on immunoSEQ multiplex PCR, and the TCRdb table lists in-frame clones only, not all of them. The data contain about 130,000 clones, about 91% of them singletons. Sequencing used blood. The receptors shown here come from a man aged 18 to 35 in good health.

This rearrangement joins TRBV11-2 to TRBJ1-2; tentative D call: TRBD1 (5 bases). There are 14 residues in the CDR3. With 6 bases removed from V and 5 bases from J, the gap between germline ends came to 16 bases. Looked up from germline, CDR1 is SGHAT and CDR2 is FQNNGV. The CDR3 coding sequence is TGTGCCAGCAGGTCGGTGCGGGACCTTTATGGCTACACCTTC. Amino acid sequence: CASRSVRDLYGYTF.

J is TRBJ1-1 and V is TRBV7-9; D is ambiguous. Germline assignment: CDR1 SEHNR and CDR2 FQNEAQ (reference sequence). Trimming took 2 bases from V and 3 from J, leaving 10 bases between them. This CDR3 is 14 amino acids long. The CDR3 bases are TGTGCCAGCAGCTTACCCTTTGGGGACACTGAAGCTTTCTTT. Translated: CASSLPFGDTEAFF.

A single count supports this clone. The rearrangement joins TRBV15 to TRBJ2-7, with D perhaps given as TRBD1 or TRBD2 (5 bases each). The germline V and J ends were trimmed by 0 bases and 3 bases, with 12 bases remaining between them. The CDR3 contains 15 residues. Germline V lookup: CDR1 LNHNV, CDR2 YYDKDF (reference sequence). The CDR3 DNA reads TGTGCCACCAGCAGAGACTACAGAGGGGTCTACGAGCAGTACTTC. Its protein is CATSRDYRGVYEQYF. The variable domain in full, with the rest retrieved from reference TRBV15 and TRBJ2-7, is DAMVIQNPRYQVTQFGKPVTLSCSQTLNHNVMYWYQQKSSQAPKLLFHYYDKDFNNEADTPDNFQSRRPNTSFCFLDIRSPGLGDTAMYLCATSRDYRGVYEQYFGPGTRLTVT.

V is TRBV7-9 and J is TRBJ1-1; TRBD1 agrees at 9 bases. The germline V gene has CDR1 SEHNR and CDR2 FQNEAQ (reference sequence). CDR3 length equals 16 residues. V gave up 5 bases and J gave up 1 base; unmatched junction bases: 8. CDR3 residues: CASSHLPGQGNTEAFF. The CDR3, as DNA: TGTGCCAGCAGCCACCTACCGGGACAGGGGAACACTGAAGCTTTCTTT.

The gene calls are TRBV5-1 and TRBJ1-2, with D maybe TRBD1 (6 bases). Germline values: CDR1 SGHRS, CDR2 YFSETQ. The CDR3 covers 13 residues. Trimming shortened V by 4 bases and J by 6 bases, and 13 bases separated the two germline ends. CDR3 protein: CASSIQGYDGYTF. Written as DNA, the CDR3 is TGCGCCAGCAGCATACAGGGTTACGATGGCTACACCTTC.

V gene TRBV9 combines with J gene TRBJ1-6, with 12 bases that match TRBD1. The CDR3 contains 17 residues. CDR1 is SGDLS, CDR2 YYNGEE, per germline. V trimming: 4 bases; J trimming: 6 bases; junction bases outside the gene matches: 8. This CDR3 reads CASSSGTGGAGNSPLHF. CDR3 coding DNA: TGTGCCAGCAGCTCAGGGACAGGGGGCGCAGGTAATTCACCCCTCCACTTT.